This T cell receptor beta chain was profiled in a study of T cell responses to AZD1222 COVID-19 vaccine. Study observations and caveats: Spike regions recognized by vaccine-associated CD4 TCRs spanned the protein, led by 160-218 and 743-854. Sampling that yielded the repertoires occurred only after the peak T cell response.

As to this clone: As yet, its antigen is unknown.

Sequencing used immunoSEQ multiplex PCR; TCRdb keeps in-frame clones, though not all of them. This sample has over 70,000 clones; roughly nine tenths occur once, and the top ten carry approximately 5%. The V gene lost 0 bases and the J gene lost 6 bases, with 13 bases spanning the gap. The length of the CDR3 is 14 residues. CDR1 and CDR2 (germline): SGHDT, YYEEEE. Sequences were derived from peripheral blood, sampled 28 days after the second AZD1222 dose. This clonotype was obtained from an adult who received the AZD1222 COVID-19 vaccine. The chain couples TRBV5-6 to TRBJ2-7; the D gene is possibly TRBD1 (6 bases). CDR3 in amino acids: CASSLVGQGSEQYF. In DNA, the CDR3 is TGTGCCAGCAGCTTGGTTGGGCAGGGGAGCGAGCAGTACTTC.